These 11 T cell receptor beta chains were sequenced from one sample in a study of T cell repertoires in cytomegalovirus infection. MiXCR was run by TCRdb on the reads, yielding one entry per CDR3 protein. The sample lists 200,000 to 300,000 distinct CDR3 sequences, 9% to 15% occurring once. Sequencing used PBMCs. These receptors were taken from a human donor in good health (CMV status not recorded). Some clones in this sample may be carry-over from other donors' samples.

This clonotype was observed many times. The CDR3 DNA sequence: TGTGCCAGCAGTGAAGCATACGTGAACACTGAAGCTTTCTTT. It yields the protein CASSEAYVNTEAFF. The V call is TRBV6-1, the J call TRBJ1-1, with unresolved D. Trimming left V 0 bases short and J 0 bases short, with 5 bases between. The CDR3 totals 14 residues. From germline, CDR1 is MNHNS and CDR2 SASEGT.

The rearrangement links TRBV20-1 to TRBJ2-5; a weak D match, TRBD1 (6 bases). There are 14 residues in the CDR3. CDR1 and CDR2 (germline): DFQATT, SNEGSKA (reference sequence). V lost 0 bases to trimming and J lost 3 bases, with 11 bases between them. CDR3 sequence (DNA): TGCAGTGCTAGAGATTCAAGGACAGAAGAGACCCAGTACTTC. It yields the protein CSARDSRTEETQYF.

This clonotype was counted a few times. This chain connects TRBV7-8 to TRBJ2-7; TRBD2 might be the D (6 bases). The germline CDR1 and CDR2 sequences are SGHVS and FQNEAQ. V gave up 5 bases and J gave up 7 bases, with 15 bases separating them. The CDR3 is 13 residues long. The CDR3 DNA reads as TGTGCCAGCAGCCTAATCGGGGGTTGGGAGCAGTACTTC. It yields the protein CASSLIGGWEQYF.

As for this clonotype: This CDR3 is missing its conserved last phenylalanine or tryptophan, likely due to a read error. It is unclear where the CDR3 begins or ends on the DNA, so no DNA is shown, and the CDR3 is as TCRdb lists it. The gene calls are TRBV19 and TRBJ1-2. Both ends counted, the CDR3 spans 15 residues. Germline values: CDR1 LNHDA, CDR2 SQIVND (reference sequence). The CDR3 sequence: CASSNPGRSAWGYTL.

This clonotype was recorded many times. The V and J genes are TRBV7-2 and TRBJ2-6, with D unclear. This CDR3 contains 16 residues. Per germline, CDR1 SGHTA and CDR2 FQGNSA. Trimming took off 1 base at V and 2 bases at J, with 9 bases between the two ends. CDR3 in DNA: TGTGCCAGCAGCTTAGATGGGTCTCCTGGGGCCAACGTCCTGACTTTC. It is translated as CASSLDGSPGANVLTF.

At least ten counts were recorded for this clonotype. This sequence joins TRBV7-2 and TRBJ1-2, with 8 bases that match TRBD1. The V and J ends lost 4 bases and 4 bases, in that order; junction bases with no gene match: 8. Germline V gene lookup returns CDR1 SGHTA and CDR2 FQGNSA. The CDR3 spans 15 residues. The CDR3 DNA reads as TGTGCCAGCAGCTCTAGGACAGGGTTGACCTATGGCTACACCTTC. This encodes CASSSRTGLTYGYTF. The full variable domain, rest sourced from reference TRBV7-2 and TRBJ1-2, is GAGVSQSPSNKVTEKGKDVELRCDPISGHTALYWYRQSLGQGLEFLIYFQGNSAPDKSGLPSDRFSAERTGGSVSTLTIQRTQQEDSAVYLCASSSRTGLTYGYTFGSGTRLTVV.

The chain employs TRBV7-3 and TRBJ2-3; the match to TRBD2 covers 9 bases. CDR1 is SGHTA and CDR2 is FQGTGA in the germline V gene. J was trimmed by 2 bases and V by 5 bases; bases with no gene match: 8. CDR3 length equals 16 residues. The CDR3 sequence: CASSPGGGGATDTQYF. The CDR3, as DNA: TGTGCCAGCAGCCCCGGCGGGGGGGGGGCCACAGATACGCAGTATTTT.

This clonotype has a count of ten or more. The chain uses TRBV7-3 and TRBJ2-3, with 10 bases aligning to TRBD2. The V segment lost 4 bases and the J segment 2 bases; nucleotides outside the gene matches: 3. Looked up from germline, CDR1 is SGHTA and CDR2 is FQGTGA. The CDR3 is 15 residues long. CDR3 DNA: TGTGCCAGCAGCTCCCTAGCGGGAGCCACAGATACGCAGTATTTT. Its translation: CASSSLAGATDTQYF.

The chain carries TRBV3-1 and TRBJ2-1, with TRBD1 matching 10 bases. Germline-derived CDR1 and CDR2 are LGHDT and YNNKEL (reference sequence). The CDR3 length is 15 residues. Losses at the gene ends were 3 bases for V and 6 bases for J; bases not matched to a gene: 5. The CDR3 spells CASSQLDRGGNEQFF. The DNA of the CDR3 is TGTGCCAGCAGCCAGTTGGACAGGGGGGGCAATGAGCAGTTCTTC.

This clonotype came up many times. The CDR3, as DNA: TGTGCCAGCAGCTCACAGGGGCAGGGAGATACGCAGTATTTT. Its translation is CASSSQGQGDTQYF. The chain links TRBV7-3 to TRBJ2-3; 7 bases are a match to TRBD1. The CDR3 totals 14 residues. Trimming at V came to 4 bases and at J to 5 bases, leaving 6 bases not matched to a gene. The V gene's germline CDR1 is SGHTA and CDR2 FQGTGA.

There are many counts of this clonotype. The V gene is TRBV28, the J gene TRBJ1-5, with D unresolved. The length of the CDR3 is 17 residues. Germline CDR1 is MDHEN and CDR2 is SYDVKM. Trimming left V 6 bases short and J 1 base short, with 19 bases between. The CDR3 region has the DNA TGTGCCAGCAGCCGCATTGGAGTCGTGGGGAGCAATCAGCCCCAGCATTTT. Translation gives CASSRIGVVGSNQPQHF.